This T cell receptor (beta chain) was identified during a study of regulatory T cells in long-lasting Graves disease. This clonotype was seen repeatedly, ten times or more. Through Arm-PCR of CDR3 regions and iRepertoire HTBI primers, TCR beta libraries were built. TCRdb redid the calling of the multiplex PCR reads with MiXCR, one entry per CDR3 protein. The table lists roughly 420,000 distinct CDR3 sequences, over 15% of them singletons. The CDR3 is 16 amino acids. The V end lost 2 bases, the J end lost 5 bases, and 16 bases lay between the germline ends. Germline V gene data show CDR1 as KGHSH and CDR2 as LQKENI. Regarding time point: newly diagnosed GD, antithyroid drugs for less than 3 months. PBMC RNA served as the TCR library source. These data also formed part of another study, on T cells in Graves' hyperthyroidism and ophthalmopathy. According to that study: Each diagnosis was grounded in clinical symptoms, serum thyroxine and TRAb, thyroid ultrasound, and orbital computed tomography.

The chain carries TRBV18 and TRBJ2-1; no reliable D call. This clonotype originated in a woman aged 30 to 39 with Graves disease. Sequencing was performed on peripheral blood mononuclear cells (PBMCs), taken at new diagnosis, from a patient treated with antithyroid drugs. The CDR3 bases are TGTGCCAGCTCACCAGGACGGGCGAATCTGGACAATGAGCAGTTCTTC. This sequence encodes CASSPGRANLDNEQFF. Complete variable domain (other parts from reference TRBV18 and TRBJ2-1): NAGVMQNPRHLVRRRGQEARLRCSPMKGHSHVYWYRQLPEEGLKFMVYLQKENIIDESGMPKERFSAEFPKEGPSILRIQQVVRGDSAAYFCASSPGRANLDNEQFFGPGTRLTVL.